Here is one T cell receptor beta chain with its context. The antigen remains unidentified. The data belong to a study of T cells in Graves' hyperthyroidism and ophthalmopathy. Points from the study as a whole: Most thyroid clonotypes expanded above 0.001 appeared in blood too.

CDR3 size: 16 residues. V shed 0 bases and J shed 4 bases, with 16 bases lying between them. The germline V gene encodes CDR1 SGDLS and CDR2 YYNGEE. An approximately 10 ml volume of fresh peripheral blood provided the PBMCs. Amplified regions were TCR beta CDR3 sequences from RNA transcripts. A first-round RT-PCR of the TCR CDR3 used the HTBI primer set. TCRdb independently ran MiXCR on the multiplex PCR reads; one entry per CDR3 protein. The table shows a few hundred thousand distinct CDR3 sequences, with around 21% occurring only once. The TCR sequence derives from a man aged 18 to 35 with Graves' hyperthyroidism. Sequenced: blood. The chain employs TRBV9 and TRBJ1-2; D is perhaps TRBD1 (6 bases). The CDR3 is CASSVAGAGDIYGYTF. Written as DNA, the CDR3 is TGTGCCAGCAGCGTAGCTGGGGCAGGGGACATCTATGGCTACACCTTC.